These T cell receptor beta chains were read from a single sample in a study of cytomegalovirus exposure and HLA in healthy donors. The method was immunoSEQ multiplex PCR; TCRdb's version includes in-frame clones alone and lacks a portion of them. Among about 120,000 clones, roughly 82% were seen once, and the ten largest hold 3.5% to 4%. The specimen was PBMCs. The receptor source for this set is a human donor in good health. The CDR3 runs from the conserved cysteine through the conserved F or W. The D gene is left open where the match is weak. Size tells how often a clone was seen (once, few, many) or the class of an expanded clone, and some rows leave it out.

J gene	D gene	V gene	clone size	CDR3 DNA	CDR3 protein
TRBJ2-3	-	TRBV5-1	-	TGCGCCAGCAGCTTGGGTGGTAGCGGCCCGAGCACAGATACGCAGTATTTT	CASSLGGSGPSTDTQYF
TRBJ2-7	TRBD1	TRBV6-1	-	TGTGCCAGCAGTGATCCCCTGACAGGGTACGAGCAGTACTTC	CASSDPLTGYEQYF
TRBJ2-3	-	TRBV6-1	-	TGTGCCAGCAGTAAAAGGACAGTCACAGATACGCAGTATTTT	CASSKRTVTDTQYF
TRBJ2-5	-	TRBV28	-	TGTGCCAGCAGCCAGGGCCGGGAGACCCAGTACTTC	CASSQGRETQYF
TRBJ2-7	-	TRBV6-6	-	TGTGCCAGCAGTTACGACGACTCGTACGAGCAGTACTTC	CASSYDDSYEQYF
TRBJ2-1	-	TRBV4-1	-	TGCGCCAGCAGCCGGCCCGGACAGATTAATGAGCAGTTCTTC	CASSRPGQINEQFF
TRBJ2-7	TRBD1	TRBV28	-	TGTGCCAGCAGTGCACCGGGACAGGGAACATACGAGCAGTACTTC	CASSAPGQGTYEQYF
TRBJ1-2	TRBD1	TRBV5-8	-	TGTGCCAGCAGCATACGACAGGGAGCGGGCTACACCTTC	CASSIRQGAGYTF
TRBJ2-3	TRBD2	TRBV5-3	once	TGTGCCAGAAGCTTCCATAGCGGGAGGCGTCAATCGGGCACAGATACGCAGTATTTT	CARSFHSGRRQSGTDTQYF
TRBJ1-3	-	TRBV4-1	-	TGCGCCAGCAGCCCCGGGGGGACCGACTCTGGAAACACCATATATTTT	CASSPGGTDSGNTIYF
TRBJ2-2	-	TRBV7-3	few	TGTGCCAGCAGCTACCTAGGGCGGGGAGGAGACGGGGAGCTGTTTTTT	CASSYLGRGGDGELFF
TRBJ2-5	TRBD1	TRBV9	-	TGTGCCAGCAGCGTGGGAACAGGGGGCCAGGAGACCCAGTACTTC	CASSVGTGGQETQYF
TRBJ2-5	TRBD1	TRBV2	few	TGTGCCAGCAGTGAAGGGGCAGGGGGCTACCAAGAGACCCAGTACTTC	CASSEGAGGYQETQYF
TRBJ2-1	TRBD2	TRBV7-2	-	TGTGCCAGGGGCACTAGCGGGGGGTACAATGAGCAGTTCTTC	CARGTSGGYNEQFF
TRBJ1-2	TRBD1	TRBV5-1	-	TGCGCCAGCAGCTTGGACAGGGGAAGCTATGGCTACACCTTC	CASSLDRGSYGYTF
TRBJ2-1	TRBD2	TRBV18	-	TGTGCCAGCTCACCATCGGGACTAGCAAGAAGTGAGCAGTTCTTC	CASSPSGLARSEQFF
TRBJ1-4	-	TRBV7-9	once	TGTGCCAGCAGCTTAGTTGGTAGCCGTGCAACTAATGAAAAACTGTTTTTT	CASSLVGSRATNEKLFF
TRBJ2-7	-	TRBV9	-	TGTGCCAGCAGCGTAGGAGGGAGAGGCTGGGGCGAGCAGTACTTC	CASSVGGRGWGEQYF
TRBJ1-5	-	TRBV19	-	TGTGCCAGTAGTCGACAGAGCCTTAATCAGCCCCAGCATTTT	CASSRQSLNQPQHF
TRBJ2-3	TRBD2	TRBV5-1	once	TGCGCCAGCAGCTTGGGGGGTAGCGGGAGCACAGATACGCAGTATTTT	CASSLGGSGSTDTQYF
TRBJ2-7	-	TRBV2	-	TGTGCCAGCAGTGGGGGCCTCCACACCTACGAGCAGTACTTC	CASSGGLHTYEQYF
TRBJ2-1	-	TRBV7-2	-	TGTGCCAGCAGCTTCGCGGCGGGCTTCAATGAGCAGTTCTTC	CASSFAAGFNEQFF
TRBJ2-7	TRBD1	TRBV29-1	few	TGCAGCGTTGATACCGGGACAGGGATTTCCTACGAGCAGTACTTC	CSVDTGTGISYEQYF
TRBJ2-2	TRBD1	TRBV18	-	TGTGCCAGCCCGCGACTGGGACAGGGCGGAACCGGGGAGCTGTTTTTT	CASPRLGQGGTGELFF
TRBJ2-1	-	TRBV9	-	TGTGCCAGCAGCGCCGGGGGCTCCTACAATGAGCAGTTCTTC	CASSAGGSYNEQFF
TRBJ2-3	TRBD1	TRBV5-5	-	TGTGCCAGCTCAGCCGGGACAGGGAACACAGATACGCAGTATTTT	CASSAGTGNTDTQYF
TRBJ1-1	-	TRBV6-5	-	TGTGCCAGCAGTTACGGGCAGATGAACACTGAAGCTTTCTTT	CASSYGQMNTEAFF
TRBJ1-1	-	TRBV5-1	-	TGCGCCAGCAGGCGTAACACTGAAGCTTTCTTT	CASRRNTEAFF
TRBJ1-5	TRBD1	TRBV2	-	TGTGCCAGCAGGGGACAGCTTAGCAATCAGCCCCAGCATTTT	CASRGQLSNQPQHF
TRBJ1-3	-	TRBV4-1	-	TGCGCCAGCAGCCAACCGACAGACTCTGGAAACACCATATATTTT	CASSQPTDSGNTIYF
TRBJ2-1	-	TRBV9	-	TGTGCCAGCAGCGCCCAAAACAATGAGCAGTTCTTC	CASSAQNNEQFF
TRBJ1-1	-	TRBV7-2	once	TGTGCCAGCAGCTTAAGGATAGGGGATGAAGCTTTCTTT	CASSLRIGDEAFF
TRBJ2-2	TRBD2	TRBV7-9	once	TGTGCCAGCAGCCCCCCGACCAGCGGGAGTGGCACCGGGGAGCTGTTTTTT	CASSPPTSGSGTGELFF
TRBJ1-4	-	TRBV5-1	-	TGCGCCAGCAGCTTGGATGGGCAGGGTCGCGAAAAACTGTTTTTT	CASSLDGQGREKLFF
TRBJ2-1	TRBD2	TRBV11-2	-	TGTGCCAGCAGCAACGGGAGGGGCTCCTACAATGAGCAGTTCTTC	CASSNGRGSYNEQFF